This T cell receptor (beta chain) was sequenced in a study of CD8 T cells in ankylosing spondylitis. Broader study findings: Several of the motif variants were reported before in synovial fluid and blood from reactive arthritis. Ankylosing spondylitis blood appeared to be characterized by a TCR beta motif of about eight highly homologous variants. Significant enrichment of disease-linked clones was reported in matched ankylosing spondylitis synovial fluid.

From germline, CDR1 is SGHRS and CDR2 YFSETQ. The CDR3 sequence is 15 residues long. Trimming took 10 bases from V and 0 from J; bases not matched to a gene: 9. Many counts were recorded for this clonotype. Its antigen is unknown. Libraries for TCR beta were made by quantitative 5'-RACE with molecular barcodes. TCRdb reprocessed the 5' RACE reads with MiXCR, giving one entry per CDR3 protein. Counted here are 270,000 or so distinct CDR3 sequences, over 15% occurring once; the ten biggest clones make up 25% to 40%. The V and J genes are TRBV5-1 and TRBJ2-2; 7 nucleotides line up with TRBD2. Material: blood, either unsorted or a sorted T cell fraction (not recorded which). This TCR was recovered from a male donor with ankylosing spondylitis or in good health (not recorded which). CDR3 sequence reads: CASSGERSNTGELFF. CDR3 DNA sequence: TGCGCCTCCAGCGGGGAGCGGTCGAACACCGGGGAGCTGTTTTTT. Combining the CDR3 with reference TRBV5-1 and TRBJ2-2 gives the whole variable domain KAGVTQTPRYLIKTRGQQVTLSCSPISGHRSVSWYQQTPGQGLQFLFEYFSETQRNKGNFPGRFSGRQFSNSRSEMNVSTLELGDSALYLCASSGERSNTGELFFGEGSRLTVL.